These 9 T cell receptor beta chains share one sample of origin, sequenced in a study of identical twins. TCRdb used MiXCR to reprocess the 5' RACE reads, holding one entry per CDR3 protein. The sample lists around 490,000 distinct CDR3 sequences, roughly 15% occurring once. The same data also contributed to another study, on yellow fever vaccine responses in identical twins.

Source material: CD4+ T cells sorted from blood. All receptors come from a woman younger than 35 in good health.

This clonotype has a count of ten or more. The rearrangement joins TRBV12-3 or TRBV12-4 to TRBJ1-1; D unclear. The CDR3 has 11 residues. The ends were cut back, 4 bases at V and 12 bases at J, with 12 bases in the middle. The CDR3 DNA sequence: TGTGCCAGCAGTTATTATTCAGGACCTTTCTTT. This codes for CASSYYSGPFF.

This clonotype was picked up a small number of times. This chain connects TRBV28 to TRBJ2-4, with 9 bases aligning to TRBD1. V lost 5 bases, J lost 0 bases, and 17 bases stayed unmatched. Per germline, CDR1 MDHEN and CDR2 SYDVKM. The CDR3 runs 20 residues. The CDR3 protein is CASSTTSPWDRELAKNIQYF. The CDR3 DNA is TGTGCCAGCAGTACAACGTCCCCTTGGGACAGGGAACTAGCCAAAAACATTCAGTACTTC.

There are a few counts of this clonotype. This chain links TRBV12-3 or TRBV12-4 with TRBJ1-1; 9 bases map to TRBD1. Trimming removed 3 bases from V and 7 bases from J; junction bases left unmatched: 9. The CDR3 consists of 15 residues. The CDR3 here is CASSFSSQGAGEAFF. CDR3 nucleotide sequence: TGTGCCAGCAGTTTCTCCTCACAGGGGGCAGGTGAAGCTTTCTTT.

This clonotype came up a few times. This chain links TRBV6-1 with TRBJ2-2; weak D call: TRBD1 (5 bases). Germline CDR1 MNHNS, CDR2 SASEGT. The CDR3 consists of 14 residues. Trimming cost V 6 bases and J 4 bases, with 12 bases left between them. CDR3: CASRSRQTTGELFF. As DNA, the CDR3 is TGTGCCAGCAGATCCCGACAGACCACCGGGGAGCTGTTTTTT.

The rearrangement links TRBV7-6 to TRBJ2-3; 7 nucleotides align to TRBD2. V lost 3 bases, J lost 2 bases, and 11 bases stayed unmatched. Looked up from germline, CDR1 is SGHVS and CDR2 is FNYEAQ. This CDR3 has 17 amino acids. The CDR3 nucleotides are TGTGCCAGCAGCTTTGTTAGCGGGTCCAGCCCCACAGATACGCAGTATTTT. Translation gives CASSFVSGSSPTDTQYF.

This clonotype appeared a few times. V is TRBV2 and J is TRBJ1-1; D is unclear. Germline V lookup: CDR1 SNHLY, CDR2 FYNNEI. The V gene lost 5 bases and the J gene lost 5 bases, with 15 bases spanning the gap. CDR3 length: 14 amino acids. This chain's CDR3 is CASSSRPSGTEAFF. The CDR3, as DNA: TGTGCCAGCAGTAGCAGACCCTCCGGTACTGAAGCTTTCTTT.

A few counts support this clonotype. The chain uses TRBV7-6 and TRBJ2-3, with 8 nucleotides matching TRBD1. The CDR3 is 14 amino acids. The trim removed 4 bases at V and 3 bases at J, leaving 3 bases unmatched. Per the germline V gene, CDR1 is SGHVS and CDR2 is FNYEAQ. CDR3 DNA: TGTGCCAGCAGCTCCCGACAGGGGACAGATACGCAGTATTTT. Its translation is CASSSRQGTDTQYF.

V gene TRBV7-9 combines with J gene TRBJ2-4, with D possibly being TRBD1 (5 bases). This CDR3 region has 15 residues. The germline V and J ends were trimmed by 4 bases and 3 bases, with 13 bases remaining between them. Germline CDR1 SEHNR, CDR2 FQNEAQ (reference sequence). CDR3 in amino acids: CASSYQGFGKNIQYF. For the CDR3, the DNA is TGTGCCAGCAGCTATCAGGGTTTCGGCAAAAACATTCAGTACTTC.

The chain joins TRBV5-1 to TRBJ2-7; no reliable D call. Germline values: CDR1 SGHRS, CDR2 YFSETQ. The CDR3 is 14 amino acids. The V and J ends lost 4 bases and 2 bases respectively, with 13 bases between them. The CDR3 nucleotides read TGCGCCAGCAGCCTATTGACGGACGCCTACGAGCAGTACTTC. This translates into CASSLLTDAYEQYF.